This entry features one T cell receptor (beta chain) sequence. Germline V gives CDR1 MNHEY, CDR2 SVGAGI. V dropped 6 bases and J dropped 7; count of bases not matched to a gene: 11. CDR3 length: 15 amino acids. This sample was taken from a study of blood T cell repertoires in COVID-19. Study summary: The samples span acute and convalescent COVID-19 from the United States, Italy and Spain. The cDNA or gDNA used as material had been derived from T cells, B-cell-depleted T cells, or PBMCs.

The assay was immunoSEQ multiplex PCR, and TCRdb's table has in-frame clones only and misses some. This table holds some 170,000 clones, 84% found once. This clonotype originated in a man aged 45-65 years who had recovered from COVID-19. V usage is TRBV6-5 and J usage is TRBJ2-7; 11 nucleotides match TRBD1. Sequenced material: PBMCs or T cells enriched from blood (not recorded which). The CDR3 here is CASSSGQGARREQYF. The CDR3, as DNA: TGTGCCAGCAGCTCTGGACAGGGGGCGCGTCGGGAGCAGTACTTC.